This is a list of T cell receptor beta chains from one sample in a study of blood T cell repertoires in COVID-19. The protocol was immunoSEQ multiplex PCR, while the TCRdb copy is restricted to in-frame clones and leaves out a portion. Of 90,000 to 120,000 clones listed, approximately 89% are singletons. Material: peripheral blood. The receptors stem from a man aged 45 to 65 with active or convalescent COVID-19. The CDR3 runs from the conserved cysteine through the conserved F or W. D genes are given only for firm matches. Clone size is shown for a subset of rows, as once, few, many or a class of expanded clone.

d_gene	abundance	v_gene	j_gene	CDR3nt	CDR3aa
TRBD2	NA	TRBV10-3	TRBJ2-7	TGTGCCATCAGTGAGTCAAGCGGGAGGTTCTACGAGCAGTACTTC	CAISESSGRFYEQYF
TRBD1	NA	TRBV23-1	TRBJ2-7	TGCGCCAGCAGTCACCTTGGACAGGGGGGGCACGAGCAGTACTTC	CASSHLGQGGHEQYF
NA	NA	TRBV28	TRBJ1-4	TGTGCCAGCTGTTCGGCGGCAACTAATGAAAAACTGTTTTTT	CASCSAATNEKLFF
NA	once	TRBV7-9	TRBJ1-2	TGTGCCAGCAGCTTAGGGGGGCGACGGGTCTGGAACTATGGCTACACCTTC	CASSLGGRRVWNYGYTF
TRBD1	few	TRBV29-1	TRBJ2-3	TGCAGCGTTGAAGGACAGGGGTACACAGATACGCAGTATTTT	CSVEGQGYTDTQYF
TRBD1	once	TRBV18	TRBJ1-5	TGTGCCAGCTCACCCGGGACAGGGGGGAATCAGCCCCAGCATTTT	CASSPGTGGNQPQHF
NA	few	TRBV30	TRBJ1-5	TGTGCCTGGAGTGTCTCATTGGCCCCGGCAGGGAATCAGCCCCAGCATTTT	CAWSVSLAPAGNQPQHF
TRBD1	NA	TRBV5-1	TRBJ1-5	TGCGCCAGCAGGAGGTCGACAGGGGGCGATCAGCCCCAGCATTTT	CASRRSTGGDQPQHF
NA	once	TRBV18	TRBJ2-2	TGTGCCAGCTCACCTCCGGGGGAGCTGTTTTTT	CASSPPGELFF
NA	once	TRBV27	TRBJ2-5	TGTGCCAGCAGTTTATTCGGCTCCGGGCAAGAGACCCAGTACTTC	CASSLFGSGQETQYF